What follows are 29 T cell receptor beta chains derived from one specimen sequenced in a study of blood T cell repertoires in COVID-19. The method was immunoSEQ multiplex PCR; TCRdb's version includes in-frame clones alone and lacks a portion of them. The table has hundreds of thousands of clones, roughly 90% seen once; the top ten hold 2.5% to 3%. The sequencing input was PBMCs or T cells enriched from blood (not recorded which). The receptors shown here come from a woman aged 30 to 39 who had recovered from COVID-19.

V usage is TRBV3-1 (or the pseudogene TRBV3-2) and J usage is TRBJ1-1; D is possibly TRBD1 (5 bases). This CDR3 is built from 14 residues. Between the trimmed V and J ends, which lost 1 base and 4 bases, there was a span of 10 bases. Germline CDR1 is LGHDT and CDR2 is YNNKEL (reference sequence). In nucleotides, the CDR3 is TGTGCCAGCAGCCAAGGGATGGGGGGCACTGAAGCTTTCTTT. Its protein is CASSQGMGGTEAFF.

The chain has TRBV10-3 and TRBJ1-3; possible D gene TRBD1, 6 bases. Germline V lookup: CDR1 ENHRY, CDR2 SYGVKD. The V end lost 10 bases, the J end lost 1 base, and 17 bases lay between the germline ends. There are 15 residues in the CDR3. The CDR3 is CATSRGSNSGNTIYF. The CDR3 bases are TGTGCCACCAGCAGGGGCAGTAATTCTGGAAACACCATATATTTT.

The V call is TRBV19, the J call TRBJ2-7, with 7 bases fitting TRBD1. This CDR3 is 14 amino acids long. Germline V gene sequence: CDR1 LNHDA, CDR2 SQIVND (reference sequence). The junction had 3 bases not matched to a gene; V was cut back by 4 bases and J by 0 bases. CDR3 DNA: TGTGCCAGTAGTAGGGGACAGAGCTCCTACGAGCAGTACTTC. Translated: CASSRGQSSYEQYF.

CDR3 nucleotide sequence: TGTGCCAGCAGCTCCACAGCGGTCATGGCGCGAAAAGCTTTCTTT. Encoded protein: CASSSTAVMARKAFF. This rearrangement joins TRBV7-9 to TRBJ1-1; D gene uncertain. Trimming took 4 bases from V and 9 from J, leaving 21 bases between them. This CDR3 is built from 15 residues. Germline-derived CDR1 and CDR2 are SEHNR and FQNEAQ (reference sequence). The complete variable domain, with remaining parts taken from reference TRBV7-9 and TRBJ1-1, reads DTGVSQNPRHKITKRGQNVTFRCDPISEHNRLYWYRQTLGQGPEFLTYFQNEAQLEKSRLLSDRFSAERPKGSFSTLEIQRTEQGDSAMYLCASSSTAVMARKAFFGQGTRLTVV.

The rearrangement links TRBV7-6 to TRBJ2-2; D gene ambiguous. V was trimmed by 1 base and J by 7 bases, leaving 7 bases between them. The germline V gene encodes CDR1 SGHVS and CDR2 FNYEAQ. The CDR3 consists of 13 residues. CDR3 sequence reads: CASSLGHGGELFF. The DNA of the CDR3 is TGTGCCAGCAGCTTAGGTCACGGCGGGGAGCTGTTTTTT.

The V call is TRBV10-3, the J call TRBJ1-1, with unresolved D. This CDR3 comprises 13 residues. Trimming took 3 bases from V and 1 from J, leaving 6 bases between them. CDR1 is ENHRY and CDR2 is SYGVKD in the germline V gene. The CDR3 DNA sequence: TGTGCCATCAGTGATGGAGGGAACACTGAAGCTTTCTTT. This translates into CAISDGGNTEAFF.

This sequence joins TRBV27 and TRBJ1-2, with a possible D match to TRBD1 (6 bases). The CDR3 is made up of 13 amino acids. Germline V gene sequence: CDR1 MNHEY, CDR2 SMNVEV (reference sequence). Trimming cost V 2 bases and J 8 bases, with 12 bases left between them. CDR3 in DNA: TGTGCCAGCAGTTTAGTACAGGGAAGGGGCTACACCTTC. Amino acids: CASSLVQGRGYTF.

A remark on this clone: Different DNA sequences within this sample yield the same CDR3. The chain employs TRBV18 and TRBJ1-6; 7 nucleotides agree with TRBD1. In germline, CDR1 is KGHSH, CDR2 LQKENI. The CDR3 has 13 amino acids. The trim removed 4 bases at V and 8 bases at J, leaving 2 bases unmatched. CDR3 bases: TGTGCCAGCTCACACGACAGGGATTCACCCCTCCACTTT. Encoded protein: CASSHDRDSPLHF.

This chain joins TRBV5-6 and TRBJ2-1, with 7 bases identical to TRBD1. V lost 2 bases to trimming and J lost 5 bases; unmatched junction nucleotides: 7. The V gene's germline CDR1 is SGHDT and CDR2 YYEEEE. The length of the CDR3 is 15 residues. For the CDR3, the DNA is TGTGCCAGCAGCTTAACCGGGACAGTCAACAATGAGCAGTTCTTC. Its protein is CASSLTGTVNNEQFF.

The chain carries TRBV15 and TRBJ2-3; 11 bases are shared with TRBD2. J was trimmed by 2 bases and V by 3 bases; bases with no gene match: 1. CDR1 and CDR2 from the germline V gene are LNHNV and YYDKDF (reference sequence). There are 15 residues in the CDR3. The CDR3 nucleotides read TGTGCCACCAGCAGGACTAGCGGGAACACAGATACGCAGTATTTT. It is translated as CATSRTSGNTDTQYF.

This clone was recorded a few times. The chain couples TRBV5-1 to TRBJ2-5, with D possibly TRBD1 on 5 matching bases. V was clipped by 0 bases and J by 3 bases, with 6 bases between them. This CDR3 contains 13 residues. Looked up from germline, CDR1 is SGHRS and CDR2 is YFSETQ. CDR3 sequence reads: CASSLETEETQYF. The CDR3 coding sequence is TGCGCCAGCAGCTTGGAGACAGAAGAGACCCAGTACTTC.

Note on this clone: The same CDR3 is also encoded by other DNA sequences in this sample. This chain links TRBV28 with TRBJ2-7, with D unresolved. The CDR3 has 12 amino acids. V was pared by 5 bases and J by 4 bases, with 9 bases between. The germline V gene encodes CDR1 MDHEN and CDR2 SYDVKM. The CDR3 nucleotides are TGTGCCAGCAGTCCTCTCTATTACGAGCAGTACTTC. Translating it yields CASSPLYYEQYF.

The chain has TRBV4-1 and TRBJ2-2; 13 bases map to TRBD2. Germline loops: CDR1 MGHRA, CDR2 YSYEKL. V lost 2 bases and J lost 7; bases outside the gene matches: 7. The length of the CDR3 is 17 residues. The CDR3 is CASSQLATSGRHGELFF. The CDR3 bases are TGCGCCAGCAGCCAATTGGCGACTAGCGGGAGGCACGGGGAGCTGTTTTTT.

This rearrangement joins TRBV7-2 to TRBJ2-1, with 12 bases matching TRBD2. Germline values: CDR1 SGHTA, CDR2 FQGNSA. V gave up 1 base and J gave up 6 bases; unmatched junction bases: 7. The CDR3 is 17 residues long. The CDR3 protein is CASSLGGLAGIFNEQFF. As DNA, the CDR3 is TGTGCCAGCAGCTTAGGAGGACTAGCGGGAATCTTCAATGAGCAGTTCTTC.

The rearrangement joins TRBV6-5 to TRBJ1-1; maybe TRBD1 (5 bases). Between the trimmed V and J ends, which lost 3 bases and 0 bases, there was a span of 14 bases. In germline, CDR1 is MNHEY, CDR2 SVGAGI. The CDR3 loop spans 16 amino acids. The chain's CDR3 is CASSYSKTDLNTEAFF. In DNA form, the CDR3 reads TGTGCCAGCAGTTATTCGAAGACAGATCTGAACACTGAAGCTTTCTTT.

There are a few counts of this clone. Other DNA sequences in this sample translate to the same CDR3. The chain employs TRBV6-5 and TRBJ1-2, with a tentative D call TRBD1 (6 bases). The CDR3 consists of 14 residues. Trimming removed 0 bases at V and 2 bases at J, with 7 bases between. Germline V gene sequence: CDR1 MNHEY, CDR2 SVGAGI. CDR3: CASSYSGTNYGYTF. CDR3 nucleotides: TGTGCCAGCAGTTACTCCGGGACAAACTATGGCTACACCTTC.

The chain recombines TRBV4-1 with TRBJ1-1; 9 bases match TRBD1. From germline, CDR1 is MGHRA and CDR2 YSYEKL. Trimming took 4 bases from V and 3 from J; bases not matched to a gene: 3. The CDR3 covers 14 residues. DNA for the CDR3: TGCGCCAGCAGCCGTGGACAGGGGTACACTGAAGCTTTCTTT. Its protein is CASSRGQGYTEAFF.

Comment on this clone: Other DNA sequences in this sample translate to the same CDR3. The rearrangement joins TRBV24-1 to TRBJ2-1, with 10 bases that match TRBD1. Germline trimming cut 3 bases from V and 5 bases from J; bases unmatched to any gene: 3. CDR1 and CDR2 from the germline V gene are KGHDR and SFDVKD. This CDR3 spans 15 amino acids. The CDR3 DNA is TGTGCCACCAGTGATGCCGGACAGGGGGACAATGAGCAGTTCTTC. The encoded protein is CATSDAGQGDNEQFF.

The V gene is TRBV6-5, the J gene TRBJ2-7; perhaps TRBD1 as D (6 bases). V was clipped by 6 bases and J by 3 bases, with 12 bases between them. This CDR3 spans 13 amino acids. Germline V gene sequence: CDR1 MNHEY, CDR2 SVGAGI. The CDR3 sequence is CASSRTVGYEQYF. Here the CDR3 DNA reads TGTGCCAGCAGCCGGACAGTTGGCTACGAGCAGTACTTC.

In DNA form, the CDR3 reads TGTGCCAGCAGCTCCAGGGCTTTCCTTGAAAAACTGTTTTTT. Residues: CASSSRAFLEKLFF. V gene TRBV5-6 combines with J gene TRBJ1-4; D might be TRBD1 (5 bases). The CDR3 length is 14 residues. Germline CDR1 and CDR2: SGHDT and YYEEEE. Trimming took 3 bases from V and 7 from J, leaving 13 bases between them.

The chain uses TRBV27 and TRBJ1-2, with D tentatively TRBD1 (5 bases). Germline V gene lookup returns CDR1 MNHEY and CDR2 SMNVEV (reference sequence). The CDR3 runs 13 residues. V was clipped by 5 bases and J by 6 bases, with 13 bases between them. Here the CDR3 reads CASSTQGFNGYTF. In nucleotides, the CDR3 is TGTGCCAGCAGTACCCAGGGTTTCAATGGCTACACCTTC.

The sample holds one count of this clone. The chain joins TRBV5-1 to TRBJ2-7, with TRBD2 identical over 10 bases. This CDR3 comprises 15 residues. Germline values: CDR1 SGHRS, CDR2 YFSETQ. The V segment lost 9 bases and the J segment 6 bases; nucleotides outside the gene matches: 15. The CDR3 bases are TGCGCCACCCAGGAAGACCTGGGACTAGCGTCCGAGCAGTACTTC. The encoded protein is CATQEDLGLASEQYF. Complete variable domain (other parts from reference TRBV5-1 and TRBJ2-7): KAGVTQTPRYLIKTRGQQVTLSCSPISGHRSVSWYQQTPGQGLQFLFEYFSETQRNKGNFPGRFSGRQFSNSRSEMNVSTLELGDSALYLCATQEDLGLASEQYFGPGTRLTVT.

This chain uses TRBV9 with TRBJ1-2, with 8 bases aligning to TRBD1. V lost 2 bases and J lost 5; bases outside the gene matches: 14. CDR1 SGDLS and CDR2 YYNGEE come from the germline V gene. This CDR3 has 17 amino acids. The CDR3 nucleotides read TGTGCCAGCAGCGTCCAGGGGGGGACAGGCCTTTTTTATGGCTACACCTTC. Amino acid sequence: CASSVQGGTGLFYGYTF.

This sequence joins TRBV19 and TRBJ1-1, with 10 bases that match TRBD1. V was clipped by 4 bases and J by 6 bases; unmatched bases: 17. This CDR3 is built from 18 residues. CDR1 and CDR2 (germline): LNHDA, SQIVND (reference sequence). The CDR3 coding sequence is TGTGCCAGTAGTAGAGTAAATACGGCGGGACAGGGGTTTTCTGAAGCTTTCTTT. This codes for CASSRVNTAGQGFSEAFF.

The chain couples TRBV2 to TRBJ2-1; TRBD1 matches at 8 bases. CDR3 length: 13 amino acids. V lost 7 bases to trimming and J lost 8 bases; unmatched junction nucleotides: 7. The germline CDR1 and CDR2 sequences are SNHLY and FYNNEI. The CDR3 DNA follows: TGTGCCAGCACGGCGGACAGGGTCTATGAGCAGTTCTTC. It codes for CASTADRVYEQFF.

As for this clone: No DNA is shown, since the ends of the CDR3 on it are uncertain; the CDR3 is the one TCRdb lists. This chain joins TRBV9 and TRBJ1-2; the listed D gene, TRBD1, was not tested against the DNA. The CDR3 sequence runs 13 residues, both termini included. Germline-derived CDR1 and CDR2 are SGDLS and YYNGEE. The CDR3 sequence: CASSVVGQGILYF.

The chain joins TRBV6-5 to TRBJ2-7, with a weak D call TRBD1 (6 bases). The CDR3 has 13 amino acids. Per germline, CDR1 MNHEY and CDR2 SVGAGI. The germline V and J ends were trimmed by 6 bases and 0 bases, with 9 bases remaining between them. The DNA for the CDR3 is TGTGCCAGCAGAACAGGGTTCTCCTACGAGCAGTACTTC. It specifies CASRTGFSYEQYF.

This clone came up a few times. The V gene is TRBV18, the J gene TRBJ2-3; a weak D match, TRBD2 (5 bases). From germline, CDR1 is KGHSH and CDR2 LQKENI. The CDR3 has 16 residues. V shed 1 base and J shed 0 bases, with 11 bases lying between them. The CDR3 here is CASSPLSGESTDTQYF. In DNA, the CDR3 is TGTGCCAGCTCACCACTAAGCGGAGAGAGCACAGATACGCAGTATTTT.

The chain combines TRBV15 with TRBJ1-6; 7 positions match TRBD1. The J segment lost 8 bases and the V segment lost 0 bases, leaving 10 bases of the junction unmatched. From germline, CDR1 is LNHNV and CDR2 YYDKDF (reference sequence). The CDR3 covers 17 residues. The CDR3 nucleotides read TGTGCCACCAGCAGAGATTGGAGACAGGGAAGGGATTCACCCCTCCACTTT. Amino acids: CATSRDWRQGRDSPLHF.